A single sample is the source of the 8 T cell receptor beta chains below, sequenced in a study of breast tumors, draining lymph nodes, adjacent tissues. Using its own MiXCR run on the multiplex PCR reads, TCRdb lists one record per CDR3 protein. The sample lists about 47,000 distinct CDR3 sequences, 23% occurring once. The sequencing input was breast tumor tissue. Every receptor here comes from a female donor with breast cancer. Some clones in this sample may be carry-over from other donors' samples.

In this sample, this clonotype turned up many times. The gene calls are TRBV5-6 and TRBJ2-7; D is perhaps TRBD1 (5 bases). CDR3 length: 14 residues. From germline, CDR1 is SGHDT and CDR2 YYEEEE. Trimming pared 4 bases from V and 4 bases from J, leaving 15 bases between. CDR3 sequence reads: CASSPTADMYEQYF. In DNA form, the CDR3 reads TGTGCCAGCAGCCCAACCGCGGACATGTACGAGCAGTACTTC.

This chain joins TRBV18 and TRBJ1-5; 8 nucleotides match TRBD1. Per the germline V gene, CDR1 is KGHSH and CDR2 is LQKENI. Germline trimming cut 5 bases from V and 0 bases from J; bases unmatched to any gene: 6. CDR3 length: 16 amino acids. CDR3 protein: CASSERTGLSNQPQHF. CDR3 sequence (DNA): TGTGCCAGCTCAGAAAGGACAGGGCTTAGCAATCAGCCCCAGCATTTT.

This clonotype was detected ten times or more. V is TRBV10-3 and J is TRBJ2-1, with TRBD1 identical over 10 bases. From germline, CDR1 is ENHRY and CDR2 SYGVKD. This CDR3 spans 14 amino acids. The ends lost 6 bases at V and 1 base at J; junction bases unmatched: 0. DNA of the CDR3: TGTGCCATCAGGGGACAGGGGTCCTACAATGAGCAGTTCTTC. Protein: CAIRGQGSYNEQFF.

This clonotype occurred many times. The chain couples TRBV6-5 to TRBJ2-1, with D perhaps TRBD1 or TRBD2 (5 bases each). CDR3 size: 17 residues. The ends were cut back, 5 bases at V and 1 base at J, with 18 bases in the middle. CDR1 MNHEY and CDR2 SVGAGI come from the germline V gene. CDR3 sequence (DNA): TGTGCCAGCAGTACCCGGGACCCCCGAGGGTCCTACAATGAGCAGTTCTTC. Translated, it gives CASSTRDPRGSYNEQFF.

Details on this clonotype: This may come from a read error, since a much larger clone is one base off. The chain combines TRBV3-1 with TRBJ2-7, with TRBD2 matching 9 bases. Losses at the gene ends were 8 bases for V and 5 bases for J; bases not matched to a gene: 10. The CDR3 covers 14 residues. In germline, CDR1 is LGHDT, CDR2 YNNKEL (reference sequence). CDR3 region: CASGRAGGFDEQYF. The CDR3 coding sequence is TGTGCCAGCGGCCGAGCGGGGGGATTTGACGAGCAGTACTTC.

By share, this clonotype counts as large. V and J are TRBV7-9 and TRBJ2-7; D is possibly TRBD1 or TRBD2 (5 bases each). CDR1 and CDR2 from the germline V gene are SEHNR and FQNEAQ (reference sequence). CDR3 size: 13 residues. The V and J ends lost 6 bases and 2 bases respectively, with 11 bases between them. The CDR3 reads CASSLTAAYEQYF. Here the CDR3 DNA reads TGTGCCAGCAGTCTGACAGCGGCCTACGAGCAGTACTTC. The full variable domain, with the rest looked up from reference TRBV7-9 and TRBJ2-7, is DTGVSQNPRHKITKRGQNVTFRCDPISEHNRLYWYRQTLGQGPEFLTYFQNEAQLEKSRLLSDRFSAERPKGSFSTLEIQRTEQGDSAMYLCASSLTAAYEQYFGPGTRLTVT.

The V gene is TRBV3-1, the J gene TRBJ2-7, with D unresolved. V lost 3 bases to trimming and J lost 4 bases, with 13 bases between them. The V gene's germline CDR1 is LGHDT and CDR2 YNNKEL (reference sequence). The CDR3 contains 14 residues. CDR3: CASSQVAERYEQYF. CDR3 nucleotides: TGTGCCAGCAGCCAGGTCGCGGAGAGGTACGAGCAGTACTTC.

This clonotype was counted many times. The chain has TRBV7-9 and TRBJ2-3; D remains ambiguous. From germline, CDR1 is SEHNR and CDR2 FQNEAQ (reference sequence). The CDR3 totals 16 residues. Trimming took off 0 bases at V and 1 base at J, with 11 bases between the two ends. CDR3: CASSLAVGSRTDTQYF. DNA for the CDR3: TGTGCCAGCAGCTTAGCGGTGGGATCCCGCACAGATACGCAGTATTTT.